Below, 3 T cell receptor beta chains from the same sample are listed, as sequenced in a study of blood T cell repertoires in COVID-19. Generated by immunoSEQ multiplex PCR, the TCRdb table keeps only in-frame clones and is missing some. The table records about 98,000 clones, 87% of them present only once. Sequencing was performed on peripheral blood. Every receptor here comes from a man aged 70 or older with acute or convalescent COVID-19.

This clone was observed a single time. The V call is TRBV2, the J call TRBJ1-6; TRBD1 is a possible D gene (5 bases). Trimming removed 8 bases at V and 5 bases at J, with 19 bases between. The germline V gene has CDR1 SNHLY and CDR2 FYNNEI. The CDR3 totals 16 residues. DNA for the CDR3: TGTGCCAGCTACCCGGGACGGGGAGGGCATAATTCACCCCTCCACTTT. Translated, it gives CASYPGRGGHNSPLHF. Complete variable domain (other parts from reference TRBV2 and TRBJ1-6): EPEVTQTPSHQVTQMGQEVILRCVPISNHLYFYWYRQILGQKVEFLVSFYNNEISEKSEIFDDQFSVERPDGSNFTLKIRSTKLEDSAMYFCASYPGRGGHNSPLHFGNGTRLTVT.

CDR3 DNA sequence: TGTGCCAGCAGTGAAGCGCACGGGGGGTTCGGCGAGCAGTACTTC. Residues: CASSEAHGGFGEQYF. The J gene is TRBJ2-7, the V gene TRBV6-1, with TRBD2 matching over 7 bases. CDR3 length equals 15 residues. Germline V lookup: CDR1 MNHNS, CDR2 SASEGT. V was clipped by 0 bases and J by 6 bases; unmatched bases: 8.

V gene TRBV10-3 combines with J gene TRBJ2-2; maybe TRBD2 (7 bases). The CDR3 is 17 residues long. Germline V gene sequence: CDR1 ENHRY, CDR2 SYGVKD. V was trimmed by 2 bases and J by 1 base, leaving 14 bases between them. The CDR3 sequence: CAISERGGGENTGELFF. The CDR3 DNA reads as TGTGCCATCAGTGAGAGGGGCGGGGGCGAGAACACCGGGGAGCTGTTTTTT.